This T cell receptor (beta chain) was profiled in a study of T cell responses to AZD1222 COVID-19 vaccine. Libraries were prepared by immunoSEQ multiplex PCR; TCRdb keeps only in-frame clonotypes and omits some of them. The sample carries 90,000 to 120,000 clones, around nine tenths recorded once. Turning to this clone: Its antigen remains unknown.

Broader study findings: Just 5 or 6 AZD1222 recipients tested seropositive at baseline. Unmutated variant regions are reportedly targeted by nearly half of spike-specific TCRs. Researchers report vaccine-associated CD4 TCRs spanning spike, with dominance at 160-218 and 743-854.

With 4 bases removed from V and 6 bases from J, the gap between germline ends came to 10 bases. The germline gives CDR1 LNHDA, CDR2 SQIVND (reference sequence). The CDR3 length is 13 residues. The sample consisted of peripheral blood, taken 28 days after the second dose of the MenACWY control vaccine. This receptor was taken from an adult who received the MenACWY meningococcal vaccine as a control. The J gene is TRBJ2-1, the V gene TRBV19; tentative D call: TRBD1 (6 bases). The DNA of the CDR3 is TGTGCCAGTAGTAGGACAGTCCCCAATGAGCAGTTCTTC. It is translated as CASSRTVPNEQFF.